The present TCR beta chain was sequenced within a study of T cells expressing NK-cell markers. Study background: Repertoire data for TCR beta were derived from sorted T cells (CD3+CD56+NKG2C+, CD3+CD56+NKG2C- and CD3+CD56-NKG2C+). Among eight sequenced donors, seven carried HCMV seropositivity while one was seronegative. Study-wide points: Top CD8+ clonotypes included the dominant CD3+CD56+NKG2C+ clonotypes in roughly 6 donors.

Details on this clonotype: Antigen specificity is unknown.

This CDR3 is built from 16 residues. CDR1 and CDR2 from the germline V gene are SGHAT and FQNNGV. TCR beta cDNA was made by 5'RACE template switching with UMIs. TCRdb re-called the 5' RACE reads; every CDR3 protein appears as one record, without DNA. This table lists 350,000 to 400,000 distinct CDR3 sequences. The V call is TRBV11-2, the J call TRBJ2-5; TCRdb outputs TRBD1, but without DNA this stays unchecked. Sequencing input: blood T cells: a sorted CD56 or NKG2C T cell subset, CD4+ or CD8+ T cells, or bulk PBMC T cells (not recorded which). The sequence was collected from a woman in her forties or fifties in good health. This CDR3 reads CASSPRTGGAGETQYF.